The 27 T cell receptor beta chains in this list originate from one sample, sequenced in a study of blood T cell repertoires in COVID-19. The table came from immunoSEQ multiplex PCR; TCRdb's copy has only in-frame clones and leaves some out. Among 9,500 to 13,000 clones listed, over 70% were seen once. Source material: peripheral blood. These receptors originate from a human donor in a cohort sampled during active COVID-19.

This sequence joins TRBV2 and TRBJ1-2, with no clear D. Germline V lookup: CDR1 SNHLY, CDR2 FYNNEI. Trimming shortened V by 6 bases and J by 0 bases, and 11 bases separated the two germline ends. This CDR3 spans 14 amino acids. The CDR3 DNA reads as TGTGCCAGCAGAGACGGGAGCTCTAACTATGGCTACACCTTC. As protein: CASRDGSSNYGYTF.

The chain couples TRBV4-1 to TRBJ2-1; 8 bases are shared with TRBD1. In germline, CDR1 is MGHRA, CDR2 YSYEKL. The junction had 5 bases not matched to a gene; V was cut back by 0 bases and J by 4 bases. The CDR3 length is 16 residues. The DNA of the CDR3 is TGCGCCAGCAGCCAAGAAGGGGGACAGGCGTACAATGAGCAGTTCTTC. Translating it yields CASSQEGGQAYNEQFF.

This chain connects TRBV27 to TRBJ1-2; no firm D call. Between the trimmed V and J ends, which lost 2 bases and 4 bases, there was a span of 14 bases. Germline CDR1 MNHEY, CDR2 SMNVEV (reference sequence). The CDR3 is made up of 15 amino acids. DNA for the CDR3: TGTGCCAGCAGTTTAACCCGGAACAGATTCTATGGCTACACCTTC. Protein: CASSLTRNRFYGYTF.

V and J are TRBV19 and TRBJ2-4, with D tentatively TRBD1 (6 bases). Germline V gene lookup returns CDR1 LNHDA and CDR2 SQIVND (reference sequence). The length of the CDR3 is 18 residues. Trimming pared 4 bases from V and 2 bases from J, leaving 21 bases between. The CDR3 nucleotides read TGTGCCAGTAGTACCAGACCGACAGTCGACAGGACCAAAAACATTCAGTACTTC. Protein product: CASSTRPTVDRTKNIQYF.

This chain uses TRBV28 with TRBJ2-2; 7 nucleotides align to TRBD1. J gave up 5 bases and V 3 bases, and 6 bases lay outside the gene matches. Germline V gene data show CDR1 as MDHEN and CDR2 as SYDVKM. The CDR3 length is 15 residues. This CDR3 reads CASSFNRGRTGELFF. As DNA, the CDR3 is TGTGCCAGCAGTTTCAACAGGGGAAGGACCGGGGAGCTGTTTTTT.

J is TRBJ1-4 and V is TRBV27; no definite D call. Trimming removed 10 bases at V and 4 bases at J, with 13 bases between. This CDR3 has 13 residues. Germline lookup yields CDR1 MNHEY and CDR2 SMNVEV (reference sequence). This chain's CDR3 is CAKKEGLNEKLFF. In DNA form, the CDR3 reads TGTGCCAAAAAGGAGGGCCTTAATGAAAAACTGTTTTTT. The complete variable domain, with remaining parts taken from reference TRBV27 and TRBJ1-4, reads EAQVTQNPRYLITVTGKKLTVTCSQNMNHEYMSWYRQDPGLGLRQIYYSMNVEVTDKGDVPEGYKVSRKEKRNFPLILESPSPNQTSLYFCAKKEGLNEKLFFGSGTQLSVL.

V is TRBV28 and J is TRBJ2-4; possibly TRBD1 for D (6 bases). The CDR3 is 13 amino acids. V dropped 5 bases and J dropped 7 bases, with 12 bases sitting between them. Germline V gene lookup returns CDR1 MDHEN and CDR2 SYDVKM. CDR3 in amino acids: CASSHRVRNIQYF. CDR3 DNA sequence: TGTGCCAGCAGTCACAGGGTTCGGAACATTCAGTACTTC.

The genes are TRBV5-8 and TRBJ2-3; 10 nucleotides match TRBD2. The CDR3 totals 15 residues. Germline CDR1 SGHTS, CDR2 YDEGEE. With 4 bases clipped from V and 1 base from J, the junction kept 3 bases outside the gene matches. CDR3 nucleotide sequence: TGTGCCAGCAGCGCCGGGACTAGCGGCACAGATACGCAGTATTTT. This sequence encodes CASSAGTSGTDTQYF.

V and J are TRBV2 and TRBJ1-1; TRBD1 is a possible D gene (6 bases). The CDR3 length is 13 residues. Per the germline V gene, CDR1 is SNHLY and CDR2 is FYNNEI. The ends were cut back, 5 bases at V and 6 bases at J, with 13 bases in the middle. CDR3 bases: TGTGCCAGCAGTTACACAGGGCCGGCTGAAGCTTTCTTT. Its translation is CASSYTGPAEAFF.

The genes are TRBV27 and TRBJ1-2; 7 nucleotides agree with TRBD1. Germline V gene lookup returns CDR1 MNHEY and CDR2 SMNVEV (reference sequence). CDR3 size: 13 residues. The V gene end was trimmed by 8 bases and the J gene end by 0 bases; junction bases not matched to a gene: 3. CDR3 region: CASQGQSNYGYTF. CDR3 DNA: TGTGCCAGCCAGGGACAGTCTAACTATGGCTACACCTTC.

The chain employs TRBV18 and TRBJ2-3, with 7 bases matching TRBD2. CDR1 is KGHSH, CDR2 LQKENI, per germline. Losses at the gene ends were 0 bases for V and 0 bases for J; bases not matched to a gene: 12. This CDR3 has 19 amino acids. CDR3 coding DNA: TGTGCCAGCTCACCACCCCCTCGCCGGGAGGTATCAAGCACAGATACGCAGTATTTT. It is translated as CASSPPPRREVSSTDTQYF.

The gene calls are TRBV27 and TRBJ2-3; D unclear. In germline, CDR1 is MNHEY, CDR2 SMNVEV (reference sequence). The V end was cut by 4 bases, the J end by 2 bases, with 4 bases between. CDR3 length equals 12 residues. The CDR3 sequence is CASSSFTDTQYF. In nucleotides, the CDR3 is TGTGCCAGCAGTTCTTTCACAGATACGCAGTATTTT.

The V gene is TRBV7-9, the J gene TRBJ2-2; 9 bases agree with TRBD1. Germline trimming cut 5 bases from V and 0 bases from J; bases unmatched to any gene: 7. CDR1 is SEHNR and CDR2 is FQNEAQ in the germline V gene (reference sequence). The CDR3 runs 17 residues. DNA of the CDR3: TGTGCCAGCAGCCAACAGGGGGCAAGCCCGAACACCGGGGAGCTGTTTTTT. This codes for CASSQQGASPNTGELFF.

CDR3 in DNA: TGCGCCAGCAGCCAAGCAACAGGGTGGGGTGAGCAGTACTTC. Protein product: CASSQATGWGEQYF. The V and J genes are TRBV4-1 and TRBJ2-7, with D possibly being TRBD1 (6 bases). Germline values: CDR1 MGHRA, CDR2 YSYEKL. This CDR3 has 14 residues. Trimming shortened V by 1 base and J by 7 bases, and 14 bases separated the two germline ends.

This sequence joins TRBV30 and TRBJ1-6, with D perhaps TRBD1 (6 bases). The CDR3 is 16 amino acids. Germline loops: CDR1 GTSNPN, CDR2 SVGIG (reference sequence). The V end lost 5 bases, the J end lost 7 bases, and 21 bases lay between the germline ends. CDR3 nucleotides: TGTGCCTGGGGGAACCCCCTAGCGGACAGAAATTCACCCCTCCACTTT. Its translation: CAWGNPLADRNSPLHF.

The chain employs TRBV4-2 and TRBJ2-7; tentatively, D is TRBD2 (6 bases). In germline, CDR1 is LGHNA, CDR2 YNFKEQ. The V gene lost 0 bases and the J gene lost 0 bases, with 12 bases spanning the gap. This CDR3 has 16 residues. The CDR3 DNA sequence: TGTGCCAGCAGCCAAGATTACGGGACTGACTCCTACGAGCAGTACTTC. Translation: CASSQDYGTDSYEQYF.

This chain links TRBV5-1 with TRBJ2-1; D unclear. V lost 7 bases, J lost 3 bases, and 8 bases lay in between. The V gene's germline CDR1 is SGHRS and CDR2 YFSETQ. The CDR3 is made up of 12 amino acids. This CDR3 is CASGQHYNEQFF. The CDR3 DNA reads as TGCGCCAGCGGGCAGCACTACAATGAGCAGTTCTTC.

V is TRBV6-1 and J is TRBJ1-5, with D maybe TRBD1 (5 bases). V lost 3 bases and J lost 4, with 7 bases in between. The CDR3 is 13 amino acids. Germline V CDR1 and CDR2: MNHNS, SASEGT. CDR3 nucleotides: TGTGCCAGCAGTGATTACAGGAATCAGCCCCAGCATTTT. Encoded protein: CASSDYRNQPQHF.

The rearrangement uses TRBV5-1 and TRBJ1-1, with D tentatively TRBD1 (5 bases). CDR3 size: 14 residues. CDR1 is SGHRS and CDR2 is YFSETQ in the germline V gene. Trimming took off 1 base at V and 5 bases at J, with 12 bases between the two ends. The CDR3 protein is CASSLRGMTTEAFF. Here the CDR3 DNA reads TGCGCCAGCAGCTTGAGGGGAATGACGACTGAAGCTTTCTTT.

V and J are TRBV10-2 and TRBJ2-1, with 7 bases fitting TRBD2. Per the germline V gene, CDR1 is WSHSY and CDR2 is SAAADI. With 5 bases clipped from V and 8 bases from J, the junction kept 12 bases outside the gene matches. This CDR3 contains 15 residues. CDR3 residues: CASSRTRISVDEQFF. CDR3 coding DNA: TGCGCCAGCAGTAGGACTAGAATATCGGTCGATGAGCAGTTCTTC.

The chain employs TRBV30 and TRBJ1-3; no firm D call. The germline gives CDR1 GTSNPN, CDR2 SVGIG (reference sequence). The CDR3 length is 11 residues. The V gene lost 5 bases and the J gene lost 3 bases, with 5 bases spanning the gap. The CDR3 sequence: CAWSVGNTIYF. The CDR3 DNA is TGTGCCTGGTCAGTTGGAAACACCATATATTTT.

The rearrangement uses TRBV5-1 and TRBJ1-3; D call uncertain. The germline CDR1 and CDR2 sequences are SGHRS and YFSETQ. Trimming pared 4 bases from V and 0 bases from J, leaving 5 bases between. The CDR3 loop spans 13 amino acids. The CDR3 protein is CASSRDSGNTIYF. In nucleotides, the CDR3 is TGCGCCAGCAGCCGAGACTCTGGAAACACCATATATTTT.

The chain uses TRBV5-1 and TRBJ1-1; D is unclear. This CDR3 spans 14 amino acids. Germline CDR1 is SGHRS and CDR2 is YFSETQ. V lost 0 bases and J 1 base, leaving 7 bases between the germline ends. The chain's CDR3 is CASSLGAGNTEAFF. For the CDR3, the DNA is TGCGCCAGCAGCTTGGGGGCAGGGAACACTGAAGCTTTCTTT.

V and J are TRBV5-4 and TRBJ2-6; unclear D gene. There are 17 residues in the CDR3. Trimming stripped 6 bases from V and 0 bases from J, with 16 bases between. Germline CDR1 and CDR2: SGHNT and YYREEE (reference sequence). The DNA of the CDR3 is TGTGCCAGCAAATACGACTCGGCCACCTCTGGGGCCAACGTCCTGACTTTC. Translated: CASKYDSATSGANVLTF.

The chain is built from TRBV7-8 and TRBJ2-7; TRBD1 is a possible D gene (6 bases). The V gene lost 5 bases and the J gene lost 5 bases, with 22 bases spanning the gap. This CDR3 comprises 16 residues. In germline, CDR1 is SGHVS, CDR2 FQNEAQ. DNA for the CDR3: TGTGCCAGCAGCCCCTCCTACAGGGAAAGTAAAAACGAGCAGTACTTC. Residues: CASSPSYRESKNEQYF.

The chain has TRBV19 and TRBJ1-1; D is uncertain. The CDR3 loop spans 14 amino acids. Germline V lookup: CDR1 LNHDA, CDR2 SQIVND (reference sequence). V lost 1 base to trimming and J lost 1 base, with 7 bases between them. Here the CDR3 DNA reads TGTGCCAGTAGTATAGCGGCGGCGAACACTGAAGCTTTCTTT. This translates into CASSIAAANTEAFF.

This clone was detected only once. The rearrangement joins TRBV6-5 to TRBJ1-6, with TRBD1 matching 9 bases. The germline V gene encodes CDR1 MNHEY and CDR2 SVGAGI. J gave up 5 bases and V 4 bases, and 6 bases lay outside the gene matches. The CDR3 runs 16 residues. In DNA form, the CDR3 reads TGTGCCAGCAGTTTGACAGGGGGACTAGATAATTCACCCCTCCACTTT. It specifies CASSLTGGLDNSPLHF.